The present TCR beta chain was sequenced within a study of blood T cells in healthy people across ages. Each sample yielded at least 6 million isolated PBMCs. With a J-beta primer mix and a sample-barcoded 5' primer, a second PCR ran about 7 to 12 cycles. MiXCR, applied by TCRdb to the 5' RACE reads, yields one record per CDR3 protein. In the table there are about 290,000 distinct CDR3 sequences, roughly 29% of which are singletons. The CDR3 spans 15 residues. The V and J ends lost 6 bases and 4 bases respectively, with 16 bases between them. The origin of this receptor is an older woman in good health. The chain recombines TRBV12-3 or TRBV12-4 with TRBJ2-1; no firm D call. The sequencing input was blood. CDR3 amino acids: CASSLDLQEYNEQFF. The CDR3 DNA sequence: TGTGCCAGCAGCCTGGATCTTCAGGAGTACAATGAGCAGTTCTTC.